The rows below give T cell receptor beta chains drawn from one sample of a study of blood T cell repertoires in COVID-19. The method was immunoSEQ multiplex PCR; TCRdb's version includes in-frame clones alone and lacks a portion of them. The sample has under 250,000 clones, 84% seen once; the top ten hold approximately 4.7%. Sequencing was done on a sample of peripheral blood. The receptors here all came from a man in his fifties with active or convalescent COVID-19. Both conserved end residues are part of each CDR3. The D gene is left open where the match is weak. A row's size may be missing; if present it is once, few, many or a size class.

TRBV7-2	TRBD2	TRBJ2-3	-	CASSSPGGGERDTQYF	TGTGCCAGCAGCTCCCCGGGAGGGGGGGAAAGGGATACGCAGTATTTT
TRBV27	TRBD2	TRBJ2-1	-	CASSFLPSGAYNEQFF	TGTGCCAGCAGTTTTTTGCCTAGCGGGGCCTACAATGAGCAGTTCTTC
TRBV4-2	TRBD1	TRBJ1-6	-	CASSQDRDSSYNSPLHF	TGTGCCAGCAGCCAAGATAGGGACAGCTCCTATAATTCACCCCTCCACTTT
TRBV7-3	TRBD2	TRBJ2-3	-	CASRKGLAGFTDTQYF	TGTGCCAGCAGGAAGGGCCTAGCGGGGTTCACAGATACGCAGTATTTT
TRBV15	-	TRBJ1-4	few	CATSRGAGRVIPRNEKLFF	TGTGCCACCAGCAGAGGAGCGGGGAGGGTTATTCCTCGGAATGAAAAACTGTTTTTT
TRBV6-1	TRBD1	TRBJ1-2	once	CASSEQGALGYTF	TGTGCCAGCAGTGAACAGGGGGCGCTGGGCTACACCTTC
TRBV27	TRBD1	TRBJ2-7	-	CASTWWQGAGEQYF	TGTGCCAGCACCTGGTGGCAGGGGGCAGGGGAGCAGTACTTC
TRBV2	TRBD1	TRBJ2-5	once	CASSEDQGAGETQYF	TGTGCCAGCAGTGAAGACCAGGGGGCGGGGGAGACCCAGTACTTC
TRBV27	-	TRBJ2-7	-	CASRRGGSYEQYF	TGTGCCAGCAGGCGGGGTGGGTCCTACGAGCAGTACTTC
TRBV27	TRBD1	TRBJ2-1	-	CASRVLQGGSYNEQFF	TGTGCCAGCAGGGTGTTACAGGGGGGCTCCTACAATGAGCAGTTCTTC
TRBV18	-	TRBJ2-7	-	CASSPREEQYF	TGTGCCAGCTCACCACGGGAGGAGCAGTACTTC
TRBV19	-	TRBJ2-5	-	CASSIAGETQYF	TGTGCCAGTAGTATAGCGGGGGAGACCCAGTACTTC
TRBV5-1	-	TRBJ2-1	-	CASSLARVLIGDEQFF	TGCGCCAGCAGCTTGGCTCGGGTTTTGATAGGGGATGAGCAGTTCTTC
TRBV28	TRBD1	TRBJ2-7	-	CASSAGQGGEEQYF	TGTGCCAGCAGTGCCGGACAGGGGGGTGAGGAGCAGTACTTC
TRBV19	-	TRBJ2-7	-	CASMDSSYEQYF	TGTGCCAGCATGGACAGCAGCTACGAGCAGTACTTC
TRBV27	-	TRBJ1-6	-	CASSSGSSYPPLHF	TGTGCCAGCAGTTCCGGGTCATCTTATCCACCCCTCCACTTT
TRBV20-1	-	TRBJ1-4	-	CSAPRDEKLFF	TGCAGTGCTCCCCGGGATGAAAAACTGTTTTTT
TRBV28	-	TRBJ2-1	-	CASRQPGDNEQFF	TGTGCCAGCAGACAGCCCGGTGACAATGAGCAGTTCTTC
TRBV30	TRBD2	TRBJ2-3	-	CAWSRLAGGSDTQYF	TGTGCCTGGAGTCGACTAGCGGGGGGTTCAGATACGCAGTATTTT
TRBV18	-	TRBJ1-1	-	CASSLQGYTEAFF	TGTGCCAGCTCACTACAGGGATACACTGAAGCTTTCTTT